Included here is one T cell receptor beta chain sequence, with context. The junction had 13 bases not matched to a gene; V was cut back by 7 bases and J by 6 bases. Germline V gene sequence: CDR1 LNHDA, CDR2 SQIVND (reference sequence). The CDR3 totals 17 residues. This sample stems from a study of blood T cell repertoires in COVID-19. Study at large: Samples of COVID-19 (acute and convalescent) were obtained from the United States, Italy and Spain. PBMCs, B-cell-depleted T cells, or T cells were the source of the cDNA or gDNA that made up the material.

Those enrolled, adults aged about 18 to 89 years, came from 24 US areas. In the authors' workflow: Estimates of nucleated cell counts were drawn from the amplification of reference gene primers. Using immunoSEQ multiplex PCR, the repertoire was profiled, and TCRdb retains in-frame clones only, with some absent. The D gene and trimming were derived from the DNA, and the V and J assignments and clone size from that table. The table shows 150,000 to 200,000 clones, with 75% to 85% occurring only once. The rearrangement uses TRBV19 and TRBJ1-6, with 9 nucleotides matching TRBD1. The sample taken for sequencing was PBMCs or T cells enriched from blood (not recorded which). The receptor was derived from a man in his fifties or sixties who had recovered from COVID-19. DNA of the CDR3: TGTGCCAGTACCTCCTCCGGGACAGGGCACTCTAATTCACCCCTCCACTTT. Amino acid sequence: CASTSSGTGHSNSPLHF. Drawing the rest from reference TRBV19 and TRBJ1-6, the complete variable domain is DGGITQSPKYLFRKEGQNVTLSCEQNLNHDAMYWYRQDPGQGLRLIYYSQIVNDFQKGDIAEGYSVSREKKESFPLTVTSAQKNPTAFYLCASTSSGTGHSNSPLHFGNGTRLTVT.